A selection of T cell receptor beta chains follows, all from one sample in a study of shared clonotypes between healthy human individuals. Assay: immunoSEQ multiplex PCR; the TCRdb copy retains only in-frame clones and omits some. This sample has about 1,900,000 clones, with over 85% found just once. The sequencing input was naive CD8+ T cells sorted from blood. All receptors derive from a man aged 18 to 29 in good health. Each CDR3 is given with its conserved first and last residue. A D gene is named only where the DNA matches it firmly. The size of a clone is reported for some rows only, either as once, few or many, or as a class for expanded clones.

TRBD1	TRBV10-1	NA	TRBJ2-2	CASSESATIRTGTGDTGELFF	TGCGCCAGCAGTGAGTCCGCGACGATAAGGACCGGGACAGGCGACACCGGGGAGCTGTTTTTT
NA	TRBV30	NA	TRBJ2-3	CAWSAGDDDTQYF	TGTGCCTGGAGTGCGGGAGACGATGATACGCAGTATTTT
NA	TRBV5-4	once	TRBJ2-5	CASSWDRGQETQYF	TGTGCCAGCAGCTGGGACCGGGGCCAAGAGACCCAGTACTTC
TRBD2	TRBV4-1	NA	TRBJ2-7	CASSQAQRGLAYEQYF	TGCGCCAGCAGCCAGGCCCAGCGGGGGCTGGCCTACGAGCAGTACTTC
NA	TRBV7-9	NA	TRBJ1-1	CASSGEDGRTEAFF	TGTGCCAGCAGCGGGGAGGACGGGCGCACTGAAGCTTTCTTT
TRBD2	TRBV7-8	NA	TRBJ2-2	CASSSPGLAGALPNTGELFF	TGTGCCAGCAGCTCCCCGGGACTAGCGGGGGCCCTCCCGAACACCGGGGAGCTGTTTTTT
NA	TRBV29-1	NA	TRBJ2-7	CSVEFETPYEQYF	TGCAGCGTTGAATTCGAAACACCCTACGAGCAGTACTTC
TRBD1	TRBV19	NA	TRBJ1-1	CASSGQGNTEAFF	TGTGCCAGCTCAGGACAGGGGAACACTGAAGCTTTCTTT
NA	TRBV15	NA	TRBJ2-7	CATSRARVLGAYEQYF	TGTGCCACCAGCAGGGCCCGGGTCCTCGGCGCCTACGAGCAGTACTTC
TRBD1	TRBV15	NA	TRBJ2-1	CATGPGGLNNEQFF	TGTGCCACCGGCCCAGGGGGCCTTAACAATGAGCAGTTCTTC
TRBD1	TRBV28	NA	TRBJ1-2	CASSAWDRTSDGYTF	TGTGCCAGCAGCGCCTGGGACAGGACTAGTGATGGCTACACCTTC
NA	TRBV7-7	NA	TRBJ2-1	CASSLGPGKGYEQFF	TGTGCTAGCAGCTTGGGTCCAGGGAAGGGCTATGAGCAGTTCTTC
NA	TRBV6-1	NA	TRBJ2-7	CASSEAPASEQYF	TGTGCCAGCAGTGAAGCGCCCGCTAGCGAGCAGTACTTC
TRBD1	TRBV30	NA	TRBJ2-7	CAWIHRGETYEQYF	TGTGCCTGGATACACAGGGGCGAAACCTACGAGCAGTACTTC
NA	TRBV28	NA	TRBJ1-5	CASSSFGTGHINQPQHF	TGTGCCAGCAGTTCCTTTGGCACGGGACACATTAATCAGCCCCAGCATTTT
NA	TRBV5-1	NA	TRBJ2-3	CASSLAPRGTDTQYF	TGCGCCAGCAGCTTGGCCCCAAGGGGCACAGATACGCAGTATTTT
TRBD2	TRBV5-1	NA	TRBJ2-7	CASRWGGYSYEQYF	TGCGCCAGCAGATGGGGGGGTTACTCCTACGAGCAGTACTTC
NA	TRBV6-5	NA	TRBJ2-2	CASSQGSVVGELFF	TGTGCCAGCAGTCAAGGGTCGGTAGTCGGGGAGCTGTTTTTT
TRBD1	TRBV10-3	NA	TRBJ1-1	CAISGDSRTEAFF	TGTGCCATCAGTGGGGACAGCAGGACTGAAGCTTTCTTT
NA	TRBV19	NA	TRBJ1-2	CASTQGILHGYTF	TGTGCCAGTACGCAGGGTATCCTCCATGGCTACACCTTC
NA	TRBV5-4	NA	TRBJ2-3	CASSAASGDTQYF	TGTGCCAGCAGCGCTGCATCGGGAGATACGCAGTATTTT